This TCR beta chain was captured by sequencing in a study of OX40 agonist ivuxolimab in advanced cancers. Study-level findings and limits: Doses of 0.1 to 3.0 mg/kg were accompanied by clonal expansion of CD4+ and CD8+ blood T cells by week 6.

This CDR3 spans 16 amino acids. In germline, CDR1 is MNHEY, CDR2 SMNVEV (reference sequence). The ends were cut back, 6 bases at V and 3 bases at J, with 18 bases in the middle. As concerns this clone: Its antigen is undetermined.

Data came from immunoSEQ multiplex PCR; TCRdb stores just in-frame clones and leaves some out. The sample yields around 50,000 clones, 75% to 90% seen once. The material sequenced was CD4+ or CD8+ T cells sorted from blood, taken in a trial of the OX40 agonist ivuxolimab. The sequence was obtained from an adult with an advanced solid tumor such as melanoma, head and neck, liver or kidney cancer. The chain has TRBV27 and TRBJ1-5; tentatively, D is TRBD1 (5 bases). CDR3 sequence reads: CASSPPGIPNNQPQHF. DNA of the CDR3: TGTGCCAGCAGCCCTCCAGGGATCCCAAACAATCAGCCCCAGCATTTT.